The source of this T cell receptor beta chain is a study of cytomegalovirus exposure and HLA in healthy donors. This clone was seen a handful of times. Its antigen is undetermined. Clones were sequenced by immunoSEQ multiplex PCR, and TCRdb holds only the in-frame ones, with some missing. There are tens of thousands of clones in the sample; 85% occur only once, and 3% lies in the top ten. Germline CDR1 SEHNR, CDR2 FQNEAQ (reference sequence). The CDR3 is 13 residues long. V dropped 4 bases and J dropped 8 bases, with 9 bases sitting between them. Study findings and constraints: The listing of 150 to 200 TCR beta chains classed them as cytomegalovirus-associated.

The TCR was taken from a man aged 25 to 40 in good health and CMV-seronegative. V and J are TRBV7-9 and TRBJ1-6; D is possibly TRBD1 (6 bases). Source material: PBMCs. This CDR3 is CASSWTVYSPLHF. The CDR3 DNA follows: TGTGCCAGCAGCTGGACAGTCTATTCACCCCTCCACTTT.